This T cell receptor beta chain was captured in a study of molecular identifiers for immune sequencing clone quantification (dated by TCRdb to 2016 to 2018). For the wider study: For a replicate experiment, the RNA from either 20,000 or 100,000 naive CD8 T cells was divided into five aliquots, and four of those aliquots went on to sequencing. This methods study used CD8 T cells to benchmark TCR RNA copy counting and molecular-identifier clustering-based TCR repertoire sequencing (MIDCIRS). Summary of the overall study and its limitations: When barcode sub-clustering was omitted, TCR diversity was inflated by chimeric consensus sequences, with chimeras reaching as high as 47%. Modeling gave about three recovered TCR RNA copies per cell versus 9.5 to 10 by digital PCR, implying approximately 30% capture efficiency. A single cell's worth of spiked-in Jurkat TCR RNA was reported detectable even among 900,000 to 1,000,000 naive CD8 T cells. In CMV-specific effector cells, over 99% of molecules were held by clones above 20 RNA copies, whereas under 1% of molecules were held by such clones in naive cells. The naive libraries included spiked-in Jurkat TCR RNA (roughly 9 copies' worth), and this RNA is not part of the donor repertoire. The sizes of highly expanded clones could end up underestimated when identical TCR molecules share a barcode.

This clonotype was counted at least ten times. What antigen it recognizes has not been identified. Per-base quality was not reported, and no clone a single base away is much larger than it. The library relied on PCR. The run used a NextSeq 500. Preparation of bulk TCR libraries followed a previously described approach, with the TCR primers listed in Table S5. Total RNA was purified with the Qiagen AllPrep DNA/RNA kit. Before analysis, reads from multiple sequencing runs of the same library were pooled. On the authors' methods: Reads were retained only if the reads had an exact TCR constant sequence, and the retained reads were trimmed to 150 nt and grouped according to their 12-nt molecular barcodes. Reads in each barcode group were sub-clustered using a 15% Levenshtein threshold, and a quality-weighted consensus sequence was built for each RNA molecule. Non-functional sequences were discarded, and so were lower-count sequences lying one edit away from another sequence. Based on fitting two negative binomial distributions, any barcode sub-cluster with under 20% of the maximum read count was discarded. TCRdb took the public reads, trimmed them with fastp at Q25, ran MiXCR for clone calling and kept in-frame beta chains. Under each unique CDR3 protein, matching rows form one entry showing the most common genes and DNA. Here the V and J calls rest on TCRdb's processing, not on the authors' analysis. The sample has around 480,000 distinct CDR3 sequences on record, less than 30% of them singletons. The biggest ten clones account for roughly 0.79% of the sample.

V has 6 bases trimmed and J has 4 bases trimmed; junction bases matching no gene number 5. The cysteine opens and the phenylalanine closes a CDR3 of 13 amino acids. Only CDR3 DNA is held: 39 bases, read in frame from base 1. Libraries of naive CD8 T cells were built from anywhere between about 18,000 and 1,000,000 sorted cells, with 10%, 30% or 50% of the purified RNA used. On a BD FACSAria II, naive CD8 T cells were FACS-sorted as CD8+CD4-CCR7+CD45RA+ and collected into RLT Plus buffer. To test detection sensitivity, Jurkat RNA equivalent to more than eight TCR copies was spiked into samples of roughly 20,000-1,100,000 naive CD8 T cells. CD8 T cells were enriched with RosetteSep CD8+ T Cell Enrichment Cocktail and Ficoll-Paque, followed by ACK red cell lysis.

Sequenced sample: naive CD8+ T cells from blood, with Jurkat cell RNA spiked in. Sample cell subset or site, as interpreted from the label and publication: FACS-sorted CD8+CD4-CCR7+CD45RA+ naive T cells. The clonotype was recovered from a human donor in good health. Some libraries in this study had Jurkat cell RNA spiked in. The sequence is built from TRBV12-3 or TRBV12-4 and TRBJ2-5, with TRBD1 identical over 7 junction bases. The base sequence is TGTGCCAGCAGCTTGGGGGACAGAGAGACCCAGTACTTC. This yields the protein CASSLGDRETQYF.